The 5 T cell receptor beta chains reported below all come from one sample, sequenced in a study of molecular identifiers for immune sequencing clone quantification. One entry per CDR3 protein results from TCRdb running MiXCR on the PCR reads. Of about 640,000 distinct CDR3 sequences in the sample, just under 20% are singletons; the top ten hold roughly 0.9%. Sequencing used naive CD8+ T cells from blood, with Jurkat cell RNA spiked in. Subset of the sample: FACS-sorted CD8+CD4-CCR7+CD45RA+ naive T cells. All receptors derive from a human donor in good health. Some libraries in this study had Jurkat cell RNA spiked in.

In this sample, this clonotype turned up many times. The chain recombines TRBV11-2 with TRBJ2-5; tentative D call: TRBD1 (5 bases). CDR3 length: 15 amino acids. Germline lookup yields CDR1 SGHAT and CDR2 FQNNGV. The V gene lost 5 bases and the J gene lost 1 base, with 14 bases spanning the gap. The CDR3 loop is CASSHTSTVQETQYF. CDR3 DNA: TGTGCCAGCAGCCACACCTCGACAGTCCAAGAGACCCAGTACTTC.

This clonotype came up many times. This chain connects TRBV30 to TRBJ1-5; 7 positions agree with TRBD1. The V gene's germline CDR1 is GTSNPN and CDR2 SVGIG (reference sequence). This CDR3 region has 16 residues. Germline trimming cut 0 bases from V and 1 base from J; bases unmatched to any gene: 6. The CDR3 DNA follows: TGTGCCTGGAGTGTAGGGACAGCTCCCAGCAATCAGCCCCAGCATTTT. Translating gives CAWSVGTAPSNQPQHF.

This clonotype was found many times. V is TRBV6-6 and J is TRBJ2-1, with 11 nucleotides matching TRBD2. Germline-derived CDR1 and CDR2 are MNHNY and SVGAGI (reference sequence). After removal of 5 bases from V and 0 bases from J, the junction contained 12 bases not matched to a gene. The CDR3 is made up of 19 amino acids. The DNA for the CDR3 is TGTGCCAGCAGTCCACCTCTAGCGGGGGGACCGAGCTCCTACAATGAGCAGTTCTTC. It yields the protein CASSPPLAGGPSSYNEQFF.

V is TRBV7-9 and J is TRBJ2-5; possibly TRBD1 or TRBD2 for D (6 bases each). Trimming took off 3 bases at V and 5 bases at J, with 22 bases between the two ends. Germline V gives CDR1 SEHNR, CDR2 FQNEAQ (reference sequence). The CDR3 consists of 17 residues. This chain's CDR3 is CASSLTGLLVGGETQYF. The CDR3 DNA is TGTGCCAGCAGCTTGACAGGCCTTTTAGTAGGAGGGGAGACCCAGTACTTC. Full variable domain (missing parts from reference TRBV7-9 and TRBJ2-5): DTGVSQNPRHKITKRGQNVTFRCDPISEHNRLYWYRQTLGQGPEFLTYFQNEAQLEKSRLLSDRFSAERPKGSFSTLEIQRTEQGDSAMYLCASSLTGLLVGGETQYFGPGTRLLVL.

CDR3 bases: TGTGCCAGCGGGACAGCCCATGAGCAGTTCTTC. Translation: CASGTAHEQFF. This chain uses TRBV25-1 with TRBJ2-1, with TRBD1 matching over 7 bases. Germline loops: CDR1 MGHDK, CDR2 SYGVNS. After removal of 8 bases from V and 8 bases from J, the junction contained 3 bases not matched to a gene. The length of the CDR3 is 11 residues.